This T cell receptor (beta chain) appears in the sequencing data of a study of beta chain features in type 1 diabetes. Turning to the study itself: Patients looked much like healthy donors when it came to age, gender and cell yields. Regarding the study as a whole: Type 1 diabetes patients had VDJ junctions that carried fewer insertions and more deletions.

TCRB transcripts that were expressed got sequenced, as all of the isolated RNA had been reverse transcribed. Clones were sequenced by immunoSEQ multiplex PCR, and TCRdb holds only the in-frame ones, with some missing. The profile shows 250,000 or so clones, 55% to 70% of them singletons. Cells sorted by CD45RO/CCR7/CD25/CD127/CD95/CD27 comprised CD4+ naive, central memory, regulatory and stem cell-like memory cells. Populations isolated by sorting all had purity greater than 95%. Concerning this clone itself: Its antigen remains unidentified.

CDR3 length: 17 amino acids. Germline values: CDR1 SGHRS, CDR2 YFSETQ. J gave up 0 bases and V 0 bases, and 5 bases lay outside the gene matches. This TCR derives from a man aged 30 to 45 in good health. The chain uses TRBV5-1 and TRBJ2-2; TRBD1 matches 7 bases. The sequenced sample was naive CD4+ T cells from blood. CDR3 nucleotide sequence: TGCGCCAGCAGCTTGGAGCTTAGGGGGCCGAACACCGGGGAGCTGTTTTTT. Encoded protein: CASSLELRGPNTGELFF. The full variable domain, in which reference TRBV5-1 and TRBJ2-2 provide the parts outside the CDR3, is KAGVTQTPRYLIKTRGQQVTLSCSPISGHRSVSWYQQTPGQGLQFLFEYFSETQRNKGNFPGRFSGRQFSNSRSEMNVSTLELGDSALYLCASSLELRGPNTGELFFGEGSRLTVL.